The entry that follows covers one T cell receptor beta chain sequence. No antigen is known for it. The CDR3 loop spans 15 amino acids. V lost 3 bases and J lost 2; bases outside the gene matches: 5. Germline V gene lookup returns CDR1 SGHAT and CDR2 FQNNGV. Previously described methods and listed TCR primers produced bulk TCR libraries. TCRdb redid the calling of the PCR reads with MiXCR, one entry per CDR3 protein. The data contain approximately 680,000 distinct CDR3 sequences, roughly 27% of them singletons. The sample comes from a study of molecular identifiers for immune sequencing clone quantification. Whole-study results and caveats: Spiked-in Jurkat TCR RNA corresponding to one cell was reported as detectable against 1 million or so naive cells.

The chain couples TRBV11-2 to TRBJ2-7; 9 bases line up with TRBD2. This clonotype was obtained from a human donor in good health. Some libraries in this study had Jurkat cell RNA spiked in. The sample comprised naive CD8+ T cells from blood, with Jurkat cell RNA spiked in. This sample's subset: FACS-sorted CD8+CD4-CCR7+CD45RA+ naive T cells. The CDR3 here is CASSFDAGGAYEQYF. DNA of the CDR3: TGTGCCAGCAGCTTTGATGCGGGAGGGGCCTACGAGCAGTACTTC.